Listed below are T cell receptor beta chains from one sample, sequenced in a study of shared clonotypes between healthy human individuals. Produced via immunoSEQ multiplex PCR; TCRdb's table is partial and in-frame only. Of over 2 million clones listed, under 95% are singletons. The sequencing sample was made of naive CD4+ T cells from PBMCs. The receptor set was obtained from a man aged 18 to 29 in good health. Some clones in this sample may be carry-over from other donors' samples. CDR3s include the opening cysteine and the closing phenylalanine or tryptophan. A D gene is named only where the DNA matches it firmly. Size is stated for part of the rows, as once, few or many counts, or as a class when the clone is expanded.

j_gene: TRBJ2-1; v_gene: TRBV15; len: 17; abundance: NA; d_gene: TRBD2; CDR3aa: CATSALPGSGRGNEQFF; CDR3nt: TGTGCCACCAGCGCCCTTCCTGGTAGCGGGAGGGGTAATGAGCAGTTCTTC
j_gene: TRBJ1-5; v_gene: TRBV10-3; len: 13; abundance: NA; d_gene: TRBD1; CDR3aa: CAIRYRGDQPQHF; CDR3nt: TGTGCCATTAGATACAGGGGCGATCAGCCCCAGCATTTT
j_gene: TRBJ2-3; v_gene: TRBV11-2; len: 16; abundance: NA; d_gene: TRBD2; CDR3aa: CASSLGLAENTDTQYF; CDR3nt: TGTGCCAGCAGCTTGGGACTAGCGGAAAACACAGATACGCAGTATTTT
j_gene: TRBJ1-5; v_gene: TRBV11-2; len: 17; abundance: NA; d_gene: NA; CDR3aa: CASSPRDIPQGNQPQHF; CDR3nt: TGTGCCAGCAGCCCCAGGGACATTCCCCAAGGCAATCAGCCCCAGCATTTT
j_gene: TRBJ2-3; v_gene: TRBV6-5; len: 16; abundance: once; d_gene: NA; CDR3aa: CASSSRGGASTDTQYF; CDR3nt: TGTGCCAGCAGTTCCCGGGGAGGCGCGAGCACAGATACGCAGTATTTT
j_gene: TRBJ1-2; v_gene: TRBV4-3; len: 17; abundance: NA; d_gene: NA; CDR3aa: CASSQEKLGVRNYGYTF; CDR3nt: TGCGCCAGCAGCCAAGAAAAGCTAGGAGTTCGAAACTATGGCTACACCTTC
j_gene: TRBJ2-4; v_gene: TRBV28; len: 15; abundance: NA; d_gene: NA; CDR3aa: CASSPPGGRGNIQYF; CDR3nt: TGTGCCAGCAGCCCTCCCGGAGGGAGGGGGAACATTCAGTACTTC
j_gene: TRBJ2-1; v_gene: TRBV5-4; len: 15; abundance: NA; d_gene: NA; CDR3aa: CASSFGSERYNEQFF; CDR3nt: TGTGCCAGCAGCTTCGGATCAGAGCGATACAATGAGCAGTTCTTC
j_gene: TRBJ2-3; v_gene: TRBV5-1; len: 15; abundance: NA; d_gene: NA; CDR3aa: CASSSQGTSTDTQYF; CDR3nt: TGCGCCAGCAGCTCTCAGGGGACTAGCACAGATACGCAGTATTTT
j_gene: TRBJ2-7; v_gene: TRBV29-1; len: 14; abundance: NA; d_gene: TRBD2; CDR3aa: CSVGSRLAGGEQYF; CDR3nt: TGCAGCGTTGGATCCCGGCTAGCGGGAGGCGAGCAGTACTTC
j_gene: TRBJ2-7; v_gene: TRBV4-2; len: 17; abundance: NA; d_gene: TRBD2; CDR3aa: CASSQQASGTSGYEQYF; CDR3nt: TGTGCCAGCAGCCAACAAGCGTCCGGGACTAGCGGCTACGAGCAGTACTTC
j_gene: TRBJ1-2; v_gene: TRBV16; len: 14; abundance: NA; d_gene: TRBD1; CDR3aa: CASSQGQGAYGYTF; CDR3nt: TGTGCCAGCAGCCAAGGACAGGGGGCCTATGGCTACACCTTC
j_gene: TRBJ2-3; v_gene: TRBV18; len: 13; abundance: once; d_gene: NA; CDR3aa: CASSPGGADTQYF; CDR3nt: TGTGCCAGCTCACCGGGGGGTGCAGATACGCAGTATTTT
j_gene: TRBJ1-2; v_gene: TRBV9; len: 16; abundance: NA; d_gene: TRBD1; CDR3aa: CASSVGGQARAYGYTF; CDR3nt: TGTGCCAGCAGCGTAGGAGGACAGGCCAGGGCTTATGGCTACACCTTC
j_gene: TRBJ2-7; v_gene: TRBV10-3; len: 11; abundance: once; d_gene: NA; CDR3aa: CAISADGEQYF; CDR3nt: TGTGCCATCAGTGCTGATGGCGAGCAGTACTTC
j_gene: TRBJ2-7; v_gene: TRBV5-1; len: 12; abundance: NA; d_gene: NA; CDR3aa: CASSLVGNEQYF; CDR3nt: TGCGCCAGCAGCTTGGTGGGTAATGAGCAGTACTTC
j_gene: TRBJ2-7; v_gene: TRBV14; len: 13; abundance: NA; d_gene: TRBD1; CDR3aa: CASSATGGVQQYF; CDR3nt: TGTGCCAGCAGCGCCACAGGGGGCGTCCAGCAGTACTTC
j_gene: TRBJ1-4; v_gene: TRBV4-3; len: 14; abundance: once; d_gene: NA; CDR3aa: CASSLAGRSEKLFF; CDR3nt: TGCGCCAGCAGCCTCGCGGGGAGGAGCGAAAAACTGTTTTTT
j_gene: TRBJ1-1; v_gene: TRBV6-1; len: 16; abundance: NA; d_gene: NA; CDR3aa: CASSESLPGPNTEAFF; CDR3nt: TGTGCCAGCAGTGAAAGCCTCCCGGGCCCGAACACTGAAGCTTTCTTT
j_gene: TRBJ1-5; v_gene: TRBV18; len: 15; abundance: NA; d_gene: NA; CDR3aa: CASSPPLGAGQPQHF; CDR3nt: TGTGCCAGCTCACCACCTCTGGGGGCCGGTCAGCCCCAGCATTTT
j_gene: TRBJ1-1; v_gene: TRBV5-4; len: 15; abundance: NA; d_gene: NA; CDR3aa: CASSLALGRSSEAFF; CDR3nt: TGTGCCAGCAGCTTGGCACTGGGCCGGTCGTCTGAAGCTTTCTTT
j_gene: TRBJ2-1; v_gene: TRBV25-1; len: 15; abundance: NA; d_gene: NA; CDR3aa: CASSESVPSYNEQFF; CDR3nt: TGTGCCAGCAGTGAATCTGTGCCCTCCTACAATGAGCAGTTCTTC